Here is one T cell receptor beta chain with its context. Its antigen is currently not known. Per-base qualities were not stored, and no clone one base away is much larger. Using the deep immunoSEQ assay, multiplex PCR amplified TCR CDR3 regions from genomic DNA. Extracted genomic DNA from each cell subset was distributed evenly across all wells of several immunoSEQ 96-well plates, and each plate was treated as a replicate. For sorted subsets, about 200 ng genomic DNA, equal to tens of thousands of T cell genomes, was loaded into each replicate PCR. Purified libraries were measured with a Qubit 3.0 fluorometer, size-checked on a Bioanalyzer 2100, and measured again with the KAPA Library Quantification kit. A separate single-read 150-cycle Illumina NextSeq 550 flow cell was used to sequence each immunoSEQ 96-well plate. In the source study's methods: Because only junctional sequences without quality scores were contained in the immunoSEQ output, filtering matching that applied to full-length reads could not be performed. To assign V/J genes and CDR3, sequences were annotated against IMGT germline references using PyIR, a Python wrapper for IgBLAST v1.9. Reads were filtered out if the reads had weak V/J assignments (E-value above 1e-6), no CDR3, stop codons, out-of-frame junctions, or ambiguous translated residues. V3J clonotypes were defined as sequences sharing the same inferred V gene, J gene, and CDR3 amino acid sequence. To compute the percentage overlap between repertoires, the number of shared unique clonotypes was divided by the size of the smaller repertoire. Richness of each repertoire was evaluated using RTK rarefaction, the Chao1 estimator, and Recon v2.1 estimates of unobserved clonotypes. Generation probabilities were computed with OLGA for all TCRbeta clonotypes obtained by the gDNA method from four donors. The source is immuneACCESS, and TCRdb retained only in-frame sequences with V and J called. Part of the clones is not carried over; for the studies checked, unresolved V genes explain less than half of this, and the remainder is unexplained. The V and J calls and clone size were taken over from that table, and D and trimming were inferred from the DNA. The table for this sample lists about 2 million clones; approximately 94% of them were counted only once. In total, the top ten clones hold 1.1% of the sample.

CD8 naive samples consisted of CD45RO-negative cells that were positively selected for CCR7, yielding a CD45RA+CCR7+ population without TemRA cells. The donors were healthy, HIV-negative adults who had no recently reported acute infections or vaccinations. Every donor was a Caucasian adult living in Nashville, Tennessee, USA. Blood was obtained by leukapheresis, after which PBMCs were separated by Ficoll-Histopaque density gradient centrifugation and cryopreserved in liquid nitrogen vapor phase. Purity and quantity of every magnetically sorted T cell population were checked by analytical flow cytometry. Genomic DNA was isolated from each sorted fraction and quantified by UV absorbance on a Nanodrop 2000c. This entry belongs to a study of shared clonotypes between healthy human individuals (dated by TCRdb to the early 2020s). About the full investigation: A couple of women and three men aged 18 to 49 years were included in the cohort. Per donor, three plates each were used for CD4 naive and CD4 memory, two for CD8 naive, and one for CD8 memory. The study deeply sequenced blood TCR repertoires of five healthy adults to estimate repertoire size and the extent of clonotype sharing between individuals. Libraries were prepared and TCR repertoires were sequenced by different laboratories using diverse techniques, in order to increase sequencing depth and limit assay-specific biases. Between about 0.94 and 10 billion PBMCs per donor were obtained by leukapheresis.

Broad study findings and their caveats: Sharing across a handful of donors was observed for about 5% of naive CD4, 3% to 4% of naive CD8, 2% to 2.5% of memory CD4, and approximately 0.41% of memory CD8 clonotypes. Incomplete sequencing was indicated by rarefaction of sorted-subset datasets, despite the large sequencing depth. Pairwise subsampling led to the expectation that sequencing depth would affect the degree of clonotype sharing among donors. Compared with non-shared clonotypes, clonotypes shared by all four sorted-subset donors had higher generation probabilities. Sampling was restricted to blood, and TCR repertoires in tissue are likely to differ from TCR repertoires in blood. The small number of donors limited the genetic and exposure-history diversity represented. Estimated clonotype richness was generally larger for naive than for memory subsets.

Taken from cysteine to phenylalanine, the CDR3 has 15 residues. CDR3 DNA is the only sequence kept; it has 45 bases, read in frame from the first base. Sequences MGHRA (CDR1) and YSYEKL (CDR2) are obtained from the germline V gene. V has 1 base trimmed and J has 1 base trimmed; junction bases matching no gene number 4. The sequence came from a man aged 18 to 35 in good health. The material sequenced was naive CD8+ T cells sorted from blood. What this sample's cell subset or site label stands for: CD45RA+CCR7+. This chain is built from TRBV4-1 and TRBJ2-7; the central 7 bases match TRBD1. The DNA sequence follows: TGCGCCAGCAGCCAAGCACAGGGGCTATCCTACGAGCAGTACTTC. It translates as CASSQAQGLSYEQYF.